This is a list of T cell receptor beta chains from one sample in a study of blood T cell repertoires in COVID-19. Sequencing was performed with immunoSEQ multiplex PCR; in TCRdb, only in-frame clones are kept and a portion is missing. Seen here are 400,000 to 500,000 clones, approximately 88% observed once, and the top ten hold approximately 1.8%. Sequenced sample: PBMCs or T cells enriched from blood (not recorded which). Receptor source: a woman in her forties who had recovered from COVID-19. CDR3s include the opening cysteine and the closing phenylalanine or tryptophan.

v_call cdr3_aa
TRBV7-2 CASTEPGYEQYF
TRBV3-1/TRBV3-2 CASSQARSSYNEQFF
TRBV20-1 CSARSHEQYF
TRBV19 CASSLGGINEQFF
TRBV3-1/TRBV3-2 CASSQGDMIGYTF
TRBV5-7 CASSLGVSGNTIYF
TRBV6-2/TRBV6-3 CASSTPGSRPSYEQYF
TRBV29-1 CSVEYFHGNEQFF
TRBV15 CATSRPGLAGETQYF
TRBV19 CASSIPSGRGYNEQFF
TRBV5-6 CASARRRGFKYEQYF
TRBV4-1 CASSQVTVDNEQFF
TRBV12-5 CASGLPVRDRGSGANVLTF
TRBV19 CASSIWRADLSGNTIYF
TRBV4-1 CASSQPEAGGVVPQGYGYTF
TRBV4-1 CASSQRQGLIGNTIYF
TRBV19 CASSPKLAGLSYNEQFF
TRBV5-1 CASSLTGTRSEKLFF
TRBV11-3 CASSFDPPGGEQFF
TRBV6-2/TRBV6-3 CASSSLADVAFF
TRBV11-3 CASSFTSGRAEETQYF
TRBV5-1 CASSLEQGALGYGYTF
TRBV7-9 CASSLGPTSGSWYF
TRBV10-3 CAISESGDRDQPQHF
TRBV27 CASSYGGTRTDTQYF
TRBV18 CASSPYRGLDQPQHF
TRBV6-5 CASTGTVYGYTF
TRBV29-1 CSVERRLAGNTDTQYF
TRBV5-4 CASSRTGSDTQYF
TRBV7-9 CASSRRQITEAFF
TRBV7-8 CASSLPPKGVGNTIYF
TRBV3-1/TRBV3-2 CASSQRDFGGELFF
TRBV2 CASSEIGGLDQPQHF
TRBV10-3 CAISVPGLGTVDEQFF
TRBV2 CASSARTGDQPQHF
TRBV7-9 CASSLGGTGDNTIYF
TRBV5-1 CASSLPGTGPHEQYF
TRBV5-1 CASSFGTANYGYTF
TRBV5-1 CASSLDGTGLDEQFF
TRBV5-1 CASSFNPRGIKGGYTF
TRBV29-1 CSVDGRQGTGRLNTEAFF
TRBV20-1 CSARNVDGYTF
TRBV3-1/TRBV3-2 CASSQDAGTAHEQYF
TRBV29-1 CSVEDRSGGIYEQYF